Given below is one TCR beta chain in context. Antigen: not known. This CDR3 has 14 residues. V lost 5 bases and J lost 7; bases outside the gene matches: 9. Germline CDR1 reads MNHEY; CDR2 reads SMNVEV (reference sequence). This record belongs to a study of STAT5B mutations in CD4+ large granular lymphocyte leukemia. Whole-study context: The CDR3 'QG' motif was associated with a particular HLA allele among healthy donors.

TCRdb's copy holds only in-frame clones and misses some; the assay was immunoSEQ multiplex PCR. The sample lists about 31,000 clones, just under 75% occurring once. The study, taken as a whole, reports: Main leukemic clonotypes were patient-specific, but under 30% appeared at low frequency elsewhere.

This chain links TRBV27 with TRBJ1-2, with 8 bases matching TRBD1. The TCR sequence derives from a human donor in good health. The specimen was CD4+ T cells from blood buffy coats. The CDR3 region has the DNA TGTGCCAGCAGTCCACTTGACAGGGGTGGTGGCTACACCTTC. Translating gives CASSPLDRGGGYTF.